This T cell receptor (beta chain) was sequenced during a study of cytomegalovirus exposure and HLA in healthy donors. Primers included in the PCR were 60 Vbeta and 13 Jbeta primers. TCRdb's copy holds only in-frame clones and misses some; the assay was immunoSEQ multiplex PCR. The sample lists some 200,000 clones; approximately 90% were seen once. Germline V gene lookup returns CDR1 SGHNT and CDR2 YENEEA. The CDR3 is 16 residues long. The V and J ends lost 5 bases and 6 bases, in that order; junction bases with no gene match: 12. The TCR originated in a woman younger than 30 in good health and CMV-seronegative. The sequenced material came from PBMCs. The rearrangement uses TRBV11-3 and TRBJ2-1; 8 bases line up with TRBD2. CDR3 DNA: TGTGCCAGCAGCCAGAGGGCGGGAGGAGGGGTCAATGAGCAGTTCTTC. This sequence encodes CASSQRAGGGVNEQFF.